What follows is one T cell receptor (beta chain) and its context. These data originate in a study of early stage breast cancer tumors. The protocol was immunoSEQ multiplex PCR, while the TCRdb copy is restricted to in-frame clones and leaves out a portion. The sample records tens of thousands of clones, 70% to 80% being singletons. Sequencing was done on a sample of blood. The clonotype originates from a person between 50 and 60 years old with breast cancer.

This CDR3 is CASSGDKEGYEKLFF. The CDR3 DNA sequence: TGTGCCAGCAGTGGGGACAAAGAGGGCTATGAAAAACTGTTTTTT. V and J are TRBV7-2 and TRBJ1-4; possibly TRBD1 for D (6 bases). CDR3 length: 15 amino acids. The ends were cut back, 6 bases at V and 6 bases at J, with 17 bases in the middle. From germline, CDR1 is SGHTA and CDR2 FQGNSA.